This T cell receptor beta chain was found in a study of shared clonotypes between healthy human individuals. Repertoires were generated with immunoSEQ multiplex PCR, while TCRdb's copy carries only in-frame clones and drops some. The table records 1,500,000 or so clones, roughly 98.5% of them present only once. The CDR3 extends over 13 amino acids. V shed 2 bases and J 3 bases; nucleotides not matched to a gene: 1. CDR1 and CDR2 from the germline V gene are MNHEY and SMNVEV (reference sequence). Material: naive CD4+ T cells sorted from blood. Indicated subset: CD45RA+ positively selected. The V gene is TRBV27, the J gene TRBJ2-7, with TRBD1 identical over 7 bases. This sequence originates from a man aged 30-40 years in good health. The CDR3: CASSLRQGYEQYF. DNA for the CDR3: TGTGCCAGCAGTTTACGACAGGGCTACGAGCAGTACTTC.